A selection of T cell receptor beta chains follows, all from one sample in a study of Ad26.COV2.S vaccination and SARS-CoV-2 variants. The assay was immunoSEQ multiplex PCR, and TCRdb's table has in-frame clones only and misses some. The profile shows roughly 700,000 clones, 89% of them singletons. Specimen: peripheral blood, collected in a trial of Ad26.COV2.S vaccine versus placebo. These TCRs come from a person aged 18 to 59 who received the Ad26.COV2.S COVID-19 vaccine or a placebo. CDR3s include the opening cysteine and the closing phenylalanine or tryptophan. A D gene is named only where the DNA matches it firmly. Some rows mark clone size as missing; the rest say once, few, many or name a class of expanded clone.

j_call: TRBJ1-2
clone_size: once
v_call: TRBV11-3
d_call: .
cdr3_aa: CASSLDLRRNYGYTF
cdr3_nt: TGTGCCAGCAGCTTAGATCTTCGCAGGAACTATGGCTACACCTTC

j_call: TRBJ2-1
clone_size: .
v_call: TRBV7-9
d_call: TRBD1
cdr3_aa: CASRRTGKGYEQFF
cdr3_nt: TGTGCCAGCAGGCGGACAGGGAAAGGCTATGAGCAGTTCTTC

j_call: TRBJ1-1
clone_size: .
v_call: TRBV18
d_call: TRBD1
cdr3_aa: CASSSQGATEAFF
cdr3_nt: TGTGCCAGCTCCTCACAGGGGGCGACTGAAGCTTTCTTT

j_call: TRBJ2-2
clone_size: .
v_call: TRBV10-3
d_call: .
cdr3_aa: CAISKGLQPGELFF
cdr3_nt: TGTGCCATCAGTAAGGGACTTCAGCCCGGGGAGCTGTTTTTT

j_call: TRBJ2-1
clone_size: .
v_call: TRBV30
d_call: TRBD1
cdr3_aa: CAGGRQGIVVGNEQFF
cdr3_nt: TGTGCCGGAGGCAGACAGGGGATAGTGGTAGGCAATGAGCAGTTCTTC

j_call: TRBJ1-6
clone_size: .
v_call: TRBV12-3/TRBV12-4
d_call: .
cdr3_aa: CASSLDLGSPLHF
cdr3_nt: TGTGCCAGCAGTTTGGACCTCGGCTCACCCCTCCACTTT

j_call: TRBJ2-7
clone_size: .
v_call: TRBV27
d_call: TRBD2
cdr3_aa: CASSLRTSGTYEQYF
cdr3_nt: TGTGCCAGCAGTTTAAGGACTAGCGGAACCTACGAGCAGTACTTC

j_call: TRBJ1-3
clone_size: .
v_call: TRBV6-5
d_call: .
cdr3_aa: CASSLSGLKNTIYF
cdr3_nt: TGTGCCAGCAGCCTCTCAGGACTGAAAAACACCATATATTTT

j_call: TRBJ1-2
clone_size: .
v_call: TRBV4-3
d_call: .
cdr3_aa: CASSQEEGSGYGYTF
cdr3_nt: TGCGCCAGCAGCCAAGAAGAAGGGTCCGGATATGGCTACACCTTC

j_call: TRBJ2-3
clone_size: .
v_call: TRBV7-8
d_call: TRBD1
cdr3_aa: CASSLRTGPDTQYF
cdr3_nt: TGTGCCAGCAGCTTAAGGACAGGGCCAGATACGCAGTATTTT

j_call: TRBJ2-7
clone_size: .
v_call: TRBV19
d_call: TRBD1
cdr3_aa: CASSRGGQNYEQYF
cdr3_nt: TGTGCCAGTAGTAGAGGGGGACAGAACTACGAGCAGTACTTC